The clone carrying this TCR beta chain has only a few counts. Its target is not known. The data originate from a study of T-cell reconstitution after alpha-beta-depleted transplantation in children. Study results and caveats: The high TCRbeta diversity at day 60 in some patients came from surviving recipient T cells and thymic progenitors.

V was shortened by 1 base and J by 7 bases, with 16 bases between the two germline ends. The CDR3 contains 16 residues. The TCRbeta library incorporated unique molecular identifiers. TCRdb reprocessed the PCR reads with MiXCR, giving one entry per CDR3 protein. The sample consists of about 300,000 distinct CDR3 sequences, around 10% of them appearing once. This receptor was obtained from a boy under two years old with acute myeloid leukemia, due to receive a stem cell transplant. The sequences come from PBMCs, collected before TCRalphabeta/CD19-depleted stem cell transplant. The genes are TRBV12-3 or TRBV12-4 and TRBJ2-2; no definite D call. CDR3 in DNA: TGTGCCAGCAGTTTAGATTGGGGTTCGAAGGGCGGGGAGCTGTTTTTT. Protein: CASSLDWGSKGGELFF.